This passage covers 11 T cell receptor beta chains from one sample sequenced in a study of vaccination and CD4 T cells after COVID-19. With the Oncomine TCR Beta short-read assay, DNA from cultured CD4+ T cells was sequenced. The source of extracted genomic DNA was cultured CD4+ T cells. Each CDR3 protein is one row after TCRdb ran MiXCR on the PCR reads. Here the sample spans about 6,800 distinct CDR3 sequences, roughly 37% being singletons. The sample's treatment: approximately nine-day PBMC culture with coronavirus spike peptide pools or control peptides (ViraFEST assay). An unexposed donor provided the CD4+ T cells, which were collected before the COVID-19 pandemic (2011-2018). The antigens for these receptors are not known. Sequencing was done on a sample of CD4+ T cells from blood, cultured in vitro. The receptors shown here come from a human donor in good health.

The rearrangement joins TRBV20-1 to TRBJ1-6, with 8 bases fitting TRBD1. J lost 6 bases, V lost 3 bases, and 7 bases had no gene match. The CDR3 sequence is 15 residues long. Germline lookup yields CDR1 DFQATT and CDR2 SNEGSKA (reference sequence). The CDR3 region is CSARPRGLGNSPLHF. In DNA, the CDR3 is TGCAGTGCTAGGCCCAGGGGGCTTGGTAATTCACCCCTCCACTTT.

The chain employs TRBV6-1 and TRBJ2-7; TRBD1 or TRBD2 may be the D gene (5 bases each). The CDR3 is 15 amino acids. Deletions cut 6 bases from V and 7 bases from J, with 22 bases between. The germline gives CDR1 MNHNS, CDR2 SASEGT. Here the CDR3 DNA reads TGTGCCAGCAGGTCCTCCGGGACCCGGTTCGGGGAGCAGTACTTC. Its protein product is CASRSSGTRFGEQYF.

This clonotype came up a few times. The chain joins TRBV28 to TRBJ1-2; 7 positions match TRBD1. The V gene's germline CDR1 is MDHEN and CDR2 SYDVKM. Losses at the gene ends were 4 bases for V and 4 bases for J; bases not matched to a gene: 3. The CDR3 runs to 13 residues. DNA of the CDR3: TGTGCCAGCAGTTCGGGGACAGCCTATGGCTACACCTTC. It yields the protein CASSSGTAYGYTF.

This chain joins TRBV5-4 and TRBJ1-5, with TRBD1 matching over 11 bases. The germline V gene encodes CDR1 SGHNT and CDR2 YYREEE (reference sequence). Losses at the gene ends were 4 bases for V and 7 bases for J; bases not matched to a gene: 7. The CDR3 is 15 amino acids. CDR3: CASSLDRGLSQPQHF. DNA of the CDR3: TGTGCCAGCAGCCTGGACAGGGGGCTGAGCCAGCCCCAGCATTTT.

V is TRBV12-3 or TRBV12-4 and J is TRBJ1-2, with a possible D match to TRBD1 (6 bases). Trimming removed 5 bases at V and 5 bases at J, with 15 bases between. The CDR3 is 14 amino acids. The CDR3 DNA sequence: TGTGCCAGCAGTCCTAACCGACAGGTTTATGGCTACACCTTC. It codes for CASSPNRQVYGYTF.

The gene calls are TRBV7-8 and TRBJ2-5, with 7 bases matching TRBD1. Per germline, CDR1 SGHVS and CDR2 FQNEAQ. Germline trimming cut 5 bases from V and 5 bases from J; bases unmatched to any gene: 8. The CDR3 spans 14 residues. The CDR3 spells CASSEGQRGETQYF. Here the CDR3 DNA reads TGTGCCAGCAGCGAGGGACAGCGAGGGGAGACCCAGTACTTC. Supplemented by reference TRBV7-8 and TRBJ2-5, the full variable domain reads GAGVSQSPRYKVAKRGQDVALRCDPISGHVSLFWYQQALGQGPEFLTYFQNEAQLDKSGLPSDRFFAERPEGSVSTLKIQRTQQEDSAVYLCASSEGQRGETQYFGPGTRLLVL.

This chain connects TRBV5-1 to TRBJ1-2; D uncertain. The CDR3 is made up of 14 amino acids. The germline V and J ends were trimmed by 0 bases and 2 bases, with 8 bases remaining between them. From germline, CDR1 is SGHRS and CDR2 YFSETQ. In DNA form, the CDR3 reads TGCGCCAGCAGCTTGGCGACGGTGAACTATGGCTACACCTTC. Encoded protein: CASSLATVNYGYTF.

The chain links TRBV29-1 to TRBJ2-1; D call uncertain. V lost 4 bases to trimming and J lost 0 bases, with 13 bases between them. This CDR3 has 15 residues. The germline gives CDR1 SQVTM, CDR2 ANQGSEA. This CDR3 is CSVGNIASSYNEQFF. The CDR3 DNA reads TGCAGCGTTGGGAATATTGCGAGCTCCTACAATGAGCAGTTCTTC.

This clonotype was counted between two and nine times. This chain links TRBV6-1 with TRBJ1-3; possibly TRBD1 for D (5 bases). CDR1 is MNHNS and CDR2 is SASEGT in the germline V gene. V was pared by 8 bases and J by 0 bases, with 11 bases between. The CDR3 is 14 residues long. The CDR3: CASGQSNSGNTIYF. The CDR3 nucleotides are TGTGCCAGCGGACAATCGAACTCTGGAAACACCATATATTTT.

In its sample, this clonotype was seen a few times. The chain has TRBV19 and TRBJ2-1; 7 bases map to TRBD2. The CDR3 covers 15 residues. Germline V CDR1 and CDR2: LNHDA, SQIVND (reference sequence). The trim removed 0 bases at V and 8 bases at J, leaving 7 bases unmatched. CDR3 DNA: TGTGCCAGTAGTATAGAAGGGAGGGCAGGAGATGAGCAGTTCTTC. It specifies CASSIEGRAGDEQFF.

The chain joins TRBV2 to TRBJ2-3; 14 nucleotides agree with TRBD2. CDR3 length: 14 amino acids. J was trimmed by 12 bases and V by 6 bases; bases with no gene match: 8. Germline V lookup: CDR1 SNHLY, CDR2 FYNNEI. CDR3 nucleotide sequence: TGTGCCAGCAGGGCAGGACTAGCGGGAGGTACCCAGTATTTT. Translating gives CASRAGLAGGTQYF.